The 3 T cell receptor beta chains given below trace back to one sample, sequenced in a study of CD8 T cells in ankylosing spondylitis. Study results and limitations: Roughly eight highly homologous variants made up a TCR beta motif that seemed to typify ankylosing spondylitis blood.

No antigen has been identified for these receptors. TCRdb reprocessed the 5' RACE reads with MiXCR, giving one entry per CDR3 protein. The data show fewer than 450,000 distinct CDR3 sequences, about 15% seen once. The source material was blood, either unsorted or a sorted T cell fraction (not recorded which). These receptors were collected from a male donor with ankylosing spondylitis.

CDR3 sequence: CASSRTTGFGYTF. As DNA, the CDR3 is TGTGCCAGCAGTCGAACCACAGGGTTCGGCTACACCTTC. The chain carries TRBV7-2 and TRBJ1-2; possibly TRBD1 for D (6 bases). CDR3 length equals 13 residues. The V and J ends lost 6 bases and 8 bases respectively, with 16 bases between them. The germline V gene encodes CDR1 SGHTA and CDR2 FQGNSA.

The V call is TRBV20-1, the J call TRBJ2-1; no firm D call. Germline CDR1 DFQATT, CDR2 SNEGSKA (reference sequence). The CDR3 runs to 12 residues. V lost 5 bases and J 6 bases, leaving 11 bases between the germline ends. CDR3 loop: CSASDPVNEQFF. In nucleotides, the CDR3 is TGCAGTGCTTCAGACCCGGTCAATGAGCAGTTCTTC.

The V gene is TRBV5-1, the J gene TRBJ2-1; 10 bases agree with TRBD2. This CDR3 contains 15 residues. Germline CDR1 is SGHRS and CDR2 is YFSETQ. Germline trimming cut 1 base from V and 8 bases from J; bases unmatched to any gene: 6. CDR3 coding DNA: TGCGCCAGCAGCTTGATAAGCGGGAGGGTAGATGAGCAGTTCTTC. This translates into CASSLISGRVDEQFF. Supplemented by reference TRBV5-1 and TRBJ2-1, the full variable domain reads KAGVTQTPRYLIKTRGQQVTLSCSPISGHRSVSWYQQTPGQGLQFLFEYFSETQRNKGNFPGRFSGRQFSNSRSEMNVSTLELGDSALYLCASSLISGRVDEQFFGPGTRLTVL.